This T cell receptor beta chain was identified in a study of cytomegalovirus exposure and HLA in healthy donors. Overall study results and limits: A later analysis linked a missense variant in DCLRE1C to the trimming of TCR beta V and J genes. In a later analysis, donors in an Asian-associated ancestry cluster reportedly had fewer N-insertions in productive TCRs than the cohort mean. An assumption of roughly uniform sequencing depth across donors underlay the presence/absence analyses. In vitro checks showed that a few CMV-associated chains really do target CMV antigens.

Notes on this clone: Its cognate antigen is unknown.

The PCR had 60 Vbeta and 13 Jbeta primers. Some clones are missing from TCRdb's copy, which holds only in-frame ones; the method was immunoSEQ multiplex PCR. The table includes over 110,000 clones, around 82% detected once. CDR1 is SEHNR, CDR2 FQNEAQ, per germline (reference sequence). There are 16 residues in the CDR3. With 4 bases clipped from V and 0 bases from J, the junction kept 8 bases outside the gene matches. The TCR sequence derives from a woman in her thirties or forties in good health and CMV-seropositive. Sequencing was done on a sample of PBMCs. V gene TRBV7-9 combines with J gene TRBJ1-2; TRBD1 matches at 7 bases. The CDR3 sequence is CASSSHDRATNYGYTF. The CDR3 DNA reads TGTGCCAGCAGCTCGCACGACAGGGCCACTAACTATGGCTACACCTTC.